Below are 18 T cell receptor beta chains sequenced from a single sample in a study of vaccination effects on CD4 cells after COVID-19. Only in-frame clones appear in the TCRdb table, and some are missing; sequencing was by immunoSEQ multiplex PCR. Among just under 75,000 clones listed, about four fifths were seen once. Peptide-pool stimulation followed by sequencing identified expanded antigen-specific CD4+ clonotypes in the ViraFEST assay. CD4+ T cells were isolated after 10 days of culture. The vaccine recipients had no prior SARS-CoV-2 infection, with negative nucleocapsid antibodies. Which antigens these TCRs recognize remains unknown. The material was CD4+ T cells from PBMCs cultured with HCoV-NL63 spike peptides, obtained before COVID-19 vaccination. The origin of the receptors is a human donor who received a COVID-19 vaccine.

This clone came up a few times. V and J are TRBV6-5 and TRBJ1-4, with 7 bases that match TRBD1. This CDR3 has 16 residues. Germline CDR1 reads MNHEY; CDR2 reads SVGAGI. Trimming at V came to 0 bases and at J to 7 bases, leaving 8 bases not matched to a gene. The CDR3 nucleotides are TGTGCCAGCAGTTACTCTTGGACAGGACGGAGTGAAAAACTGTTTTTT. Amino acids: CASSYSWTGRSEKLFF.

J is TRBJ1-1 and V is TRBV6-5, with D possibly TRBD1 on 6 matching bases. Trimming left V 0 bases short and J 0 bases short, with 8 bases between. CDR1 is MNHEY, CDR2 SVGAGI, per germline. The CDR3 sequence is 15 residues long. CDR3 sequence reads: CASSYSDRMNTEAFF. The DNA of the CDR3 is TGTGCCAGCAGTTACTCGGACAGAATGAACACTGAAGCTTTCTTT.

V gene TRBV13 combines with J gene TRBJ2-3, with D unresolved. The CDR3 covers 16 residues. Trimming took 4 bases from V and 2 from J, leaving 16 bases between them. CDR1 and CDR2 from the germline V gene are PRHDT and FYEKMQ (reference sequence). The CDR3 loop reads CASSYAALPSTDTQYF. The CDR3 region has the DNA TGTGCCAGCAGCTATGCGGCACTCCCATCCACAGATACGCAGTATTTT.

The rearrangement links TRBV6-5 to TRBJ2-1, with 8 bases that match TRBD1. V gave up 5 bases and J gave up 11 bases; unmatched junction bases: 11. The CDR3 consists of 14 residues. The germline V gene encodes CDR1 MNHEY and CDR2 SVGAGI. The CDR3 sequence: CASSQNQGQGKQFF. The DNA for the CDR3 is TGTGCCAGCAGTCAAAACCAAGGACAGGGTAAGCAGTTCTTC.

V usage is TRBV6-5 and J usage is TRBJ1-4; 8 bases fit TRBD1. Germline values: CDR1 MNHEY, CDR2 SVGAGI. The V segment lost 6 bases and the J segment 6 bases; nucleotides outside the gene matches: 6. The CDR3 has 14 amino acids. The CDR3 here is CASSRDRNHEKLFF. CDR3 nucleotides: TGTGCCAGCAGCAGGGACAGGAACCATGAAAAACTGTTTTTT.

The chain uses TRBV24-1 and TRBJ2-5, with 9 bases lining up with TRBD2. Unmatched junction bases numbered 9, after V lost 3 bases and J lost 2 bases. CDR3 length: 17 amino acids. Germline V lookup: CDR1 KGHDR, CDR2 SFDVKD. CDR3 coding DNA: TGTGCCACCAGTGATCCTATAGCGGGGGCTATGCAAGAGACCCAGTACTTC. It translates to CATSDPIAGAMQETQYF.

The V and J genes are TRBV5-1 and TRBJ2-6; D is undetermined. Trimming removed 3 bases at V and 0 bases at J, with 16 bases between. Germline V CDR1 and CDR2: SGHRS, YFSETQ. This CDR3 has 18 residues. DNA for the CDR3: TGCGCCAGCAGCTCACAGACCCTTCTAAACTCTGGGGCCAACGTCCTGACTTTC. It translates to CASSSQTLLNSGANVLTF.

The chain joins TRBV7-2 to TRBJ1-1; no reliable D call. The V end lost 5 bases, the J end lost 0 bases, and 13 bases lay between the germline ends. Germline V lookup: CDR1 SGHTA, CDR2 FQGNSA. The CDR3 extends over 15 amino acids. The CDR3 sequence is CASSAERLMNTEAFF. CDR3 sequence (DNA): TGTGCCAGCAGCGCTGAACGACTGATGAACACTGAAGCTTTCTTT.

This clone was detected a few times. The V and J genes are TRBV28 and TRBJ1-2; TRBD1 agrees at 8 bases. Trimming removed 3 bases from V and 5 bases from J; junction bases left unmatched: 5. Germline assignment: CDR1 MDHEN and CDR2 SYDVKM. This CDR3 spans 14 amino acids. The chain's CDR3 is CASSFSRQGYGYTF. CDR3 sequence (DNA): TGTGCCAGCAGTTTTTCGCGACAGGGGTATGGCTACACCTTC.

Only a few counts were recorded for this clone. The chain combines TRBV7-2 with TRBJ1-5; no firm D call. This CDR3 has 17 residues. The V end was cut by 3 bases, the J end by 4 bases, with 19 bases between. Germline-derived CDR1 and CDR2 are SGHTA and FQGNSA. In nucleotides, the CDR3 is TGTGCCAGCAGCTTGGCGGGAACGGGGTCACCTAATCAGCCCCAGCATTTT. Translating gives CASSLAGTGSPNQPQHF. The full variable domain, completed using reference TRBV7-2 and TRBJ1-5, is GAGVSQSPSNKVTEKGKDVELRCDPISGHTALYWYRQSLGQGLEFLIYFQGNSAPDKSGLPSDRFSAERTGGSVSTLTIQRTQQEDSAVYLCASSLAGTGSPNQPQHFGDGTRLSIL.

The chain has TRBV7-3 and TRBJ2-2, with 7 bases identical to TRBD2. Per germline, CDR1 SGHTA and CDR2 FQGTGA. V lost 6 bases, J lost 5 bases, and 9 bases stayed unmatched. The CDR3 runs to 15 residues. The CDR3 sequence: CASSWEGPGTGELFF. The CDR3 DNA follows: TGTGCCAGCAGTTGGGAGGGGCCAGGGACCGGGGAGCTGTTTTTT.

The V and J genes are TRBV5-1 and TRBJ1-2, with 9 bases fitting TRBD1. Per the germline V gene, CDR1 is SGHRS and CDR2 is YFSETQ. J lost 7 bases, V lost 4 bases, and 5 bases had no gene match. This CDR3 is built from 13 residues. The CDR3 protein is CASSRQGEVGYTF. Written as DNA, the CDR3 is TGCGCCAGCAGCCGACAGGGGGAGGTTGGCTACACCTTC.

The V call is TRBV19, the J call TRBJ2-3, with 13 bases fitting TRBD2. The CDR3 is 16 residues long. The germline V gene encodes CDR1 LNHDA and CDR2 SQIVND (reference sequence). After removal of 3 bases from V and 6 bases from J, the junction contained 6 bases not matched to a gene. The CDR3, as DNA: TGTGCCAGTAGTATCGGGACTAGCGGGGACAAGGATACGCAGTATTTT. Its translation is CASSIGTSGDKDTQYF.

The chain is built from TRBV20-1 and TRBJ2-5, with 9 bases fitting TRBD2. V trimming: 3 bases; J trimming: 7 bases; junction bases outside the gene matches: 12. The CDR3 length is 15 residues. Germline V gene lookup returns CDR1 DFQATT and CDR2 SNEGSKA (reference sequence). The CDR3 protein is CSASRASGDRGTQYF. As DNA, the CDR3 is TGCAGTGCTAGTCGAGCTAGCGGGGACCGGGGGACCCAGTACTTC.

The rearrangement uses TRBV4-3 and TRBJ2-2, with unresolved D. Trimming removed 3 bases from V and 3 bases from J, with 8 bases in between. This CDR3 comprises 14 residues. CDR1 and CDR2 (germline): LGHNA, YSLEER. CDR3 DNA: TGCGCCAGCAGCCAGGACGGTTACACCGGGGAGCTGTTTTTT. It translates to CASSQDGYTGELFF.

The V call is TRBV4-1, the J call TRBJ2-1, with TRBD2 identical over 11 bases. This CDR3 contains 16 residues. Germline CDR1 and CDR2: MGHRA and YSYEKL. The trim removed 4 bases at V and 7 bases at J, leaving 9 bases unmatched. CDR3 in amino acids: CASSPVAGGPGNEQFF. In DNA, the CDR3 is TGCGCCAGCAGCCCAGTAGCGGGGGGGCCCGGGAATGAGCAGTTCTTC.

This clone has more than one count but fewer than ten. The rearrangement joins TRBV6-5 to TRBJ1-2, with 7 bases lining up with TRBD1. The CDR3 is 14 residues long. Germline V gene sequence: CDR1 MNHEY, CDR2 SVGAGI. The V segment lost 6 bases and the J segment 10 bases; nucleotides outside the gene matches: 14. The CDR3 spells CASRRDFGTESYTF. The CDR3 nucleotides are TGTGCCAGCAGACGCGATTTCGGGACAGAGTCCTACACCTTC.

The chain combines TRBV24-1 with TRBJ2-2, with 10 bases identical to TRBD1. V trimming: 2 bases; J trimming: 1 base; junction bases outside the gene matches: 6. Per the germline V gene, CDR1 is KGHDR and CDR2 is SFDVKD. The CDR3 length is 18 residues. The CDR3 DNA reads TGTGCCACCAGTGATTCTTACGGGGACAGGGGGAACACCGGGGAGCTGTTTTTT. Translated, it gives CATSDSYGDRGNTGELFF.